The source of this T cell receptor (beta chain) is a study of PD-1 and CTLA-4 blockade in melanoma. Clones were read by immunoSEQ multiplex PCR, and TCRdb kept only the in-frame ones, dropping some. The data show 15,000 to 20,000 clones, with about two thirds seen just once and 13% to 15% held by the top ten. Judged by abundance, this clone is medium-sized. Germline V gives CDR1 MGHRA, CDR2 YSYEKL. The CDR3 has 15 residues. Trimming took 0 bases from V and 6 from J, leaving 12 bases between them. The specimen comprised CD8+ T cells from peripheral blood, sampled from a patient given anti-PD-1 treatment. This clonotype originated in a human donor with melanoma. This chain uses TRBV4-1 with TRBJ1-5; D not resolved. The CDR3 sequence is CASSQDVLGVQPQHF. CDR3 nucleotide sequence: TGCGCCAGCAGCCAAGATGTCCTCGGGGTTCAGCCCCAGCATTTT.